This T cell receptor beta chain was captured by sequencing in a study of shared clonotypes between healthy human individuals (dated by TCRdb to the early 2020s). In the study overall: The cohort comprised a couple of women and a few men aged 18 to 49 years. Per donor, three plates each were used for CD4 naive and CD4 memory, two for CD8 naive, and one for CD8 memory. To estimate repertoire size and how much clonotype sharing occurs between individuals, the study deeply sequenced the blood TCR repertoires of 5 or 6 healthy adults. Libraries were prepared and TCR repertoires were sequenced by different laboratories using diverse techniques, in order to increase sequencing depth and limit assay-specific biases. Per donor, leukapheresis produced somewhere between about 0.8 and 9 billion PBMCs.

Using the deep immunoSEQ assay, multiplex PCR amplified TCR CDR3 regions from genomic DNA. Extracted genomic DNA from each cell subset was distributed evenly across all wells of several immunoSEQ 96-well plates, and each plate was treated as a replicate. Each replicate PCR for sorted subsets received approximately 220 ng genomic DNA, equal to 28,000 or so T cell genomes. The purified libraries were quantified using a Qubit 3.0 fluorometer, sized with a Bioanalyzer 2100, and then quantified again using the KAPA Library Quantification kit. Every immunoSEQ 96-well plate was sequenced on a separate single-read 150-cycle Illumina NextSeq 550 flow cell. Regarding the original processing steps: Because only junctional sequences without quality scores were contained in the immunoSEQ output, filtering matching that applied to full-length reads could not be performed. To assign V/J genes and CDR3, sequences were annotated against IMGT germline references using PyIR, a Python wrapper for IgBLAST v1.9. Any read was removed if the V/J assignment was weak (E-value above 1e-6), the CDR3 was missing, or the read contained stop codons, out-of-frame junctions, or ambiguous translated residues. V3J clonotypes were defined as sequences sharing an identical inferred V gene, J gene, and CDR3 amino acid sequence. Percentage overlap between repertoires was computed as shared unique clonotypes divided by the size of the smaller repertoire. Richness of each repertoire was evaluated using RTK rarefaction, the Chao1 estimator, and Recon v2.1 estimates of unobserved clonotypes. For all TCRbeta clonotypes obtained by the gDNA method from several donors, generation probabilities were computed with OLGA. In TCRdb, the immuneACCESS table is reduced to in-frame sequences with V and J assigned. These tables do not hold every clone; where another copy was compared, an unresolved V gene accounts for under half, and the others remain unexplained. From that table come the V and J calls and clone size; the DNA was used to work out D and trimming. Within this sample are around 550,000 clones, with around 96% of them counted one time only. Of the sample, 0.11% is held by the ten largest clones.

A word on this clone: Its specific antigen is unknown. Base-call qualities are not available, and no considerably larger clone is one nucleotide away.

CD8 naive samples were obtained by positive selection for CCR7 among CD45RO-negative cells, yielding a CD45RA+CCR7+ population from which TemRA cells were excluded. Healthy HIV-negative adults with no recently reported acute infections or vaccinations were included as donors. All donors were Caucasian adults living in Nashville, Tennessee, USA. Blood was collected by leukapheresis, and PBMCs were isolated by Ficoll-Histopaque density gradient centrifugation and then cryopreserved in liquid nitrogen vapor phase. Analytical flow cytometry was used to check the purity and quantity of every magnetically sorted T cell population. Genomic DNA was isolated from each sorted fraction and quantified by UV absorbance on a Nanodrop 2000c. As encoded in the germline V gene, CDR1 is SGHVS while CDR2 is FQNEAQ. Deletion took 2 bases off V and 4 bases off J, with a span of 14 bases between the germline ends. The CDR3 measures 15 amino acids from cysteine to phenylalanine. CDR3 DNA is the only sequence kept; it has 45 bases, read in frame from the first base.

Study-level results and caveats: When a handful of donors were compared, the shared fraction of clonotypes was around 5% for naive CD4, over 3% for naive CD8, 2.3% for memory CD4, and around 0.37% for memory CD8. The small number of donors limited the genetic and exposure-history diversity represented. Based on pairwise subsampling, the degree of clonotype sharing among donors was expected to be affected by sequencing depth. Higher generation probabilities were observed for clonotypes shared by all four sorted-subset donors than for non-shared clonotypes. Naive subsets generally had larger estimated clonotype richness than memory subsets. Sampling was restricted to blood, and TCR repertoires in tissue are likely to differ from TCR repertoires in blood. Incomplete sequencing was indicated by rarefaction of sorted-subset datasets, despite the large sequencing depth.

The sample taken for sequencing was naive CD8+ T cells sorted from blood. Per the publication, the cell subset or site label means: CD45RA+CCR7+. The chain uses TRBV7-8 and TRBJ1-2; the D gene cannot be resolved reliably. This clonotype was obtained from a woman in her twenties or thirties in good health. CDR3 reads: CASSLTGAGAYGYTF. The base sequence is TGTGCCAGCAGCTTAACGGGCGCTGGAGCCTATGGCTACACCTTC.